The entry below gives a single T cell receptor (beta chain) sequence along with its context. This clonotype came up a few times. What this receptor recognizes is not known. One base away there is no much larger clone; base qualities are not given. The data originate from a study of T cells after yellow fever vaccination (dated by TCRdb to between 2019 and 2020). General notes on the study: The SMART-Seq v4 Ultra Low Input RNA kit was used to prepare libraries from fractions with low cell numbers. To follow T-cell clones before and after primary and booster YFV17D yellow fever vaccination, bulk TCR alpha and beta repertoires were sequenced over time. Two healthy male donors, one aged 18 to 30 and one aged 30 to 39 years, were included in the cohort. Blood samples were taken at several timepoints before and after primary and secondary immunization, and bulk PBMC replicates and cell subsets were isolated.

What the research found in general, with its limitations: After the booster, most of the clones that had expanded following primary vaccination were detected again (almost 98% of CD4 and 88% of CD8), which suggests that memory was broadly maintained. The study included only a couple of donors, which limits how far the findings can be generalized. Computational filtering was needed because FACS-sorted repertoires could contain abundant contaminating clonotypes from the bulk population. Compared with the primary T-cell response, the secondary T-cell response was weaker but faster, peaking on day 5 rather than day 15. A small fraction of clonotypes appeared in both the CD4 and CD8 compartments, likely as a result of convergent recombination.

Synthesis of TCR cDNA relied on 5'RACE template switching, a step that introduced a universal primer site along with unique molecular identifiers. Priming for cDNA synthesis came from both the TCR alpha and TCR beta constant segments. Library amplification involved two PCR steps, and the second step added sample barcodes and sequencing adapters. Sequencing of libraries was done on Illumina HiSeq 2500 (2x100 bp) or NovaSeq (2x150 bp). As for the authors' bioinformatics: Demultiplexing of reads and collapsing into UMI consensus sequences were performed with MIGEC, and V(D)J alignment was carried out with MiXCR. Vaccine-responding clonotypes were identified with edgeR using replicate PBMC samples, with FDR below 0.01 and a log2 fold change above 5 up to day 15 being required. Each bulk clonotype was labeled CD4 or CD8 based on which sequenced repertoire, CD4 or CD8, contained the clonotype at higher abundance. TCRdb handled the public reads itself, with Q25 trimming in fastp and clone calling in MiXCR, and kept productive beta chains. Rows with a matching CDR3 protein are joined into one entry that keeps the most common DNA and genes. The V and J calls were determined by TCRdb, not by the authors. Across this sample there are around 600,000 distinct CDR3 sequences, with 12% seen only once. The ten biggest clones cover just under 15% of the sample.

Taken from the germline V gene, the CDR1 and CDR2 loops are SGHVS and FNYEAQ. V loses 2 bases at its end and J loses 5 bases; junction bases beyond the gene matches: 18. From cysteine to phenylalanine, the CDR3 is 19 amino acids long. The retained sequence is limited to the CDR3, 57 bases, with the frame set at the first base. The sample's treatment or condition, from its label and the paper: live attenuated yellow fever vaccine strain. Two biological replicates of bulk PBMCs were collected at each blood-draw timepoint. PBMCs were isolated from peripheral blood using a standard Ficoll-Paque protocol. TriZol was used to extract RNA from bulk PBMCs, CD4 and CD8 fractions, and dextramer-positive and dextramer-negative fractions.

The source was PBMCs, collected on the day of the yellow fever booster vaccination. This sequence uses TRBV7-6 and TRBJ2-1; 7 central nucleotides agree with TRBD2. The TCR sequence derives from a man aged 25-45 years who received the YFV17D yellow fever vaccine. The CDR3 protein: CASSLLSAVLIAGNNEQFF. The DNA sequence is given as TGTGCCAGCAGCTTACTTTCTGCGGTTTTGATAGCGGGTAACAATGAGCAGTTCTTC.